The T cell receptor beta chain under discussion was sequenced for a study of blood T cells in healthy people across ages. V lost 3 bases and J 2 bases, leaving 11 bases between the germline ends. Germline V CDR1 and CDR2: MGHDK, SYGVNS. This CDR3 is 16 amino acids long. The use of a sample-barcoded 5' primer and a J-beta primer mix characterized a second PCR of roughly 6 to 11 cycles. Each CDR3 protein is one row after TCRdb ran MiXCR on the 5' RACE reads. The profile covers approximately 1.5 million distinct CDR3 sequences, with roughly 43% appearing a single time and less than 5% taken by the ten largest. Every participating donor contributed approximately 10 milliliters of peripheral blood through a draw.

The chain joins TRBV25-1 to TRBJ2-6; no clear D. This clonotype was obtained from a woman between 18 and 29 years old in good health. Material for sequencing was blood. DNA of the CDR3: TGTGCCAGCAGTGACCAAGTTGCGACTGGGGCCAACGTCCTGACTTTC. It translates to CASSDQVATGANVLTF.